This T cell receptor beta chain emerged from a study of blood T cell repertoires in COVID-19. Whole-study context: Acute and convalescent COVID-19 specimens originated in the United States, Italy and Spain. T cells, B-cell-depleted T cells, or PBMCs supplied cDNA or gDNA.

Original processing notes: Reference gene primer amplification in the assay estimated nucleated cell counts. Sequencing was performed with immunoSEQ multiplex PCR; in TCRdb, only in-frame clones are kept and a portion is missing. D and trimming come from the DNA, and the V and J calls and clone size come from that table. The repertoire holds 170,000 or so clones, with approximately 86% as singletons. This CDR3 is built from 15 residues. Germline CDR1 reads MNHNS; CDR2 reads SASEGT. V dropped 3 bases and J dropped 2 bases, with 11 bases sitting between them. The origin of this receptor is a middle-aged man with active or convalescent COVID-19. The sequencing input was peripheral blood. The V and J genes are TRBV6-1 and TRBJ1-3; no definite D call. The CDR3 coding sequence is TGTGCCAGCAGTGATATGAGTGCGACTGGAAACACCATATATTTT. Protein product: CASSDMSATGNTIYF.